The subject of this entry is one TCR beta chain. Antigen unknown. The ends were cut back, 6 bases at V and 4 bases at J, with 12 bases in the middle. Germline values: CDR1 MDHEN, CDR2 SYDVKM. This CDR3 is 13 amino acids long. The source of the sample is a study of cytomegalovirus exposure and HLA in healthy donors. Study information: In a previous analysis, around 120 million unique TCR beta sequences were found from 170 million or so T cells.

Study-wide findings and caveats: For most subjects, TCR beta sequences were reported to predict HLA-A and HLA-B alleles with accuracy. Usually a TCR sequence was rare, but some public TCRs were found in many donors.

The PCR ran on 60 Vbeta and 13 Jbeta primers. In the original analysis: An analysis that came later counted 80 million or so unique TCR beta chains, approximately 9.9 million shared. Sequencing was performed with immunoSEQ multiplex PCR; in TCRdb, only in-frame clones are kept and a portion is missing. The V and J calls and clone size are taken from that table; D and trimming were inferred from the DNA. The table has under 200,000 clones, 60% to 80% seen once. This TCR was recovered from a man in his forties in good health and CMV-seronegative. The chain links TRBV28 to TRBJ2-5, with D possibly matching TRBD2 (7 bases). Specimen: PBMCs. The CDR3 region is CASREGGAETQYF. In DNA, the CDR3 is TGTGCCAGCAGGGAAGGGGGGGCAGAGACCCAGTACTTC.